This TCR beta chain appears in the sequencing data of a study of OX40 agonist ivuxolimab in advanced cancers. Overall study context: Dose-escalation patients were diagnosed with hepatocellular carcinoma, melanoma, renal cell cancer or head and neck cancer.

V lost 2 bases and J 4 bases, leaving 12 bases between the germline ends. The CDR3 consists of 14 residues. Germline CDR1 and CDR2: SGHAT and FQNNGV. Comments on this clone: Its antigen is unidentified.

Points from the study as a whole: Partial responders receiving 0.1-3.0 mg/kg showed among the lowest clonal expansion. The expanded peripheral T cells' antigen specificity was not determined. At 0.1 to 3.0 mg/kg, CD4+ and CD8+ blood T cells expanded clonally by week 6.

Sequencing was performed with immunoSEQ multiplex PCR; in TCRdb, only in-frame clones are kept and a portion is missing. The data show 50,000 to 60,000 clones, approximately 86% seen once. The chain couples TRBV11-2 to TRBJ2-7; weak D call: TRBD2 (7 bases). The origin of this receptor is an adult with an advanced solid tumor such as melanoma, head and neck, liver or kidney cancer. Sequencing was performed on CD4+ or CD8+ T cells sorted from blood, taken in a trial of the OX40 agonist ivuxolimab. The DNA for the CDR3 is TGTGCCAGCAGCTTATTTAAGGGGGGGTACGAGCAGTACTTC. Protein: CASSLFKGGYEQYF. Filled out from reference TRBV11-2 and TRBJ2-7, the complete variable domain reads EAGVAQSPRYKIIEKRQSVAFWCNPISGHATLYWYQQILGQGPKLLIQFQNNGVVDDSQLPKDRFSAERLKGVDSTLKIQPAKLEDSAVYLCASSLFKGGYEQYFGPGTRLTVT.